This T cell receptor (beta chain) is from a study of blood T cells in healthy people across ages. Then a second PCR, running roughly 7 to 11 cycles, was carried out with a sample-barcoded 5' primer and a J-beta primer mix. Using its own MiXCR run on the 5' RACE reads, TCRdb lists one record per CDR3 protein. The profile covers 780,000 or so distinct CDR3 sequences, with around a quarter appearing a single time and approximately 4% taken by the ten largest. Germline-derived CDR1 and CDR2 are SQVTM and ANQGSEA. Trimming took 7 bases from V and 3 from J; bases not matched to a gene: 4. The CDR3 has 12 residues. Study-wide points: Those diversity estimates obtained from one million T cells were thought to be underestimates.

This clonotype was counted a few times. Its target is not known. These data were likewise used in another study, on T cells of mothers and their children. From that report: Each donor was one of three healthy Caucasian mothers or one of their six children. All extracted RNA went into cDNA synthesis, approximately 1.5 ug per 15 ul. Sequencing revealed no T cell clones that were persistent and microchimeric.

This chain connects TRBV29-1 to TRBJ2-5; 8 positions agree with TRBD1. The sequence was collected from a boy aged 5-17 years in good health. Sequenced: blood. CDR3 coding DNA: TGCAGCGGATCGACAGGGGAAGAGACCCAGTACTTC. It translates to CSGSTGEETQYF.